This TCR beta chain emerged from a study of cytomegalovirus exposure and HLA in healthy donors. Findings of the study overall: Cytomegalovirus status, reportedly, was diagnosed with high specificity and sensitivity by the classifier. Some V segments, TRBV6-2 and TRBV6-3 among them, were indistinguishable and were therefore excluded.

Amplification used 60 Vbeta primers and 13 Jbeta primers. Authors' analysis steps: Unique TCR beta chains numbered around 80 million in a later analysis, with around 10 million shared. Profiled with immunoSEQ multiplex PCR; TCRdb holds only in-frame clones, not every one. The V and J calls and clone size come from that table; D and trimming were worked out from the DNA. The repertoire holds roughly 220,000 clones, with approximately 68% as singletons. Worth noting for this clone: The antigen is unknown.

The CDR3 totals 13 residues. Germline V CDR1 and CDR2: SGDLS, YYNGEE. Trimming stripped 0 bases from V and 6 bases from J, with 7 bases between. The receptor was isolated from a woman between 25 and 40 years old in good health and CMV-seronegative. The sequenced sample was PBMCs. The chain joins TRBV9 to TRBJ2-1, with D maybe TRBD1 (6 bases). CDR3 protein: CASSVDRANEQFF. The CDR3 DNA is TGTGCCAGCAGCGTAGACAGGGCCAATGAGCAGTTCTTC.